A selection of T cell receptor beta chains follows, all from one sample in a study of blood T cell repertoires in COVID-19. Assay used: immunoSEQ multiplex PCR; TCRdb lists only in-frame clones, some missing. This table holds 85,000 or so clones, 81% found once. Material for sequencing was peripheral blood. Every receptor here comes from a man at least 80 years old with acute or convalescent COVID-19. Each CDR3 is given with its conserved first and last residue. D genes are given only for firm matches. Not all rows give a size; the values are once, few, many and, for expanded clones, a class.

size,V,J,D,DNA,CDR3
-,TRBV28,TRBJ1-2,-,TGTGCCAGCAGTTTATACAAGGGGCAAGTCTATGGCTACACCTTC,CASSLYKGQVYGYTF
-,TRBV5-4,TRBJ1-1,TRBD1,TGTGCCAGCAGTTGGGAACAGGGGGTATCCGAAGCTTTCTTT,CASSWEQGVSEAFF
-,TRBV5-1,TRBJ1-2,-,TGCGCCAGCAGCTCGACTGCGGGGGACTATGGCTACACCTTC,CASSSTAGDYGYTF
once,TRBV30,TRBJ2-7,-,TGTGCCTGGAGTCGCGGACTATCCGGCGAGCAGTACTTC,CAWSRGLSGEQYF
once,TRBV7-3,TRBJ2-3,-,TGTGCCAGCAGCTTATATGGCGGGACCGCTGGCACAGATACGCAGTATTTT,CASSLYGGTAGTDTQYF
-,TRBV7-3,TRBJ2-2,TRBD1,TGTGCCAGCAGCTTAACAGGGGGCAGGACCGGGGAGCTGTTTTTT,CASSLTGGRTGELFF
-,TRBV2,TRBJ1-5,-,TGTGCCAGCAGCACAGGGTTAGGCAATCAGCCCCAGCATTTT,CASSTGLGNQPQHF
-,TRBV6-2/TRBV6-3,TRBJ2-7,TRBD2,TGTGCCAGCAGTTACTGGACTAGCGGGAGCTCCTACGAGCAGTACTTC,CASSYWTSGSSYEQYF
-,TRBV7-9,TRBJ2-3,TRBD2,TGTGCCAGCCTGCAAGATGGTAGCGGGAGGGGCACAGATACGCAGTATTTT,CASLQDGSGRGTDTQYF
-,TRBV28,TRBJ2-6,TRBD2,TGTGCCAGCAAAGTAGCTAGCGGGAGCGGGAGAGGGGCCAACGTCCTGACTTTC,CASKVASGSGRGANVLTF
-,TRBV6-2/TRBV6-3,TRBJ2-5,TRBD2,TGTGCCAGCAGTTACTCTAGCGGGAGAAAGGAGACCCAGTACTTC,CASSYSSGRKETQYF
-,TRBV19,TRBJ1-2,-,TGTGCCAGTGGATGGGGGCGAGGTGGCTACACCTTC,CASGWGRGGYTF
once,TRBV28,TRBJ2-3,-,TGTGCCAGCAGTCCCCTGGAGGGACCCATCACAGATACGCAGTATTTT,CASSPLEGPITDTQYF
-,TRBV18,TRBJ2-3,TRBD2,TGTGCCAGCTCACCGGGGACTAGCGGGAGAAGATCGGATACGCAGTATTTT,CASSPGTSGRRSDTQYF
-,TRBV7-9,TRBJ1-3,TRBD1,TGTGCCAGCAGCCCGGGACAGGGGGCGCAACCCGGAAACACCATATATTTT,CASSPGQGAQPGNTIYF
-,TRBV18,TRBJ1-6,-,TGTGCCAGCTCACCCTCAGGGTATAATTCACCCCTCCACTTT,CASSPSGYNSPLHF
-,TRBV12-3/TRBV12-4,TRBJ2-7,-,TGTGCCAGCAGCCGACAAGGCTACGAGCAGTACTTC,CASSRQGYEQYF
-,TRBV7-8,TRBJ1-3,TRBD1,TGTGCCAGCAGCGCCTGGGACAGGGGGGGAAACACCATATATTTT,CASSAWDRGGNTIYF
once,TRBV19,TRBJ1-1,-,TGTGCCAGTATTGGGGGCTACACTGAAGCTTTCTTT,CASIGGYTEAFF
few,TRBV6-4,TRBJ2-1,-,TGTGCCAGCAGTGAAAGCCACCATCTCTACAATGAGCAGTTCTTC,CASSESHHLYNEQFF
-,TRBV2,TRBJ2-7,-,TGTGCCAGCAGTGAAATAGTATCGGGTACCGAGCAGTACTTC,CASSEIVSGTEQYF
-,TRBV10-3,TRBJ2-7,-,TGTGCCATCAGTGAATCGTCCTCCTACGAGCAGTACTTC,CAISESSSYEQYF
many,TRBV7-9,TRBJ1-2,-,TGTGCCAGCAGCTCGACAGGTGGCTACACCTTC,CASSSTGGYTF
-,TRBV11-1,TRBJ2-7,-,TGTGCCAGCAGCTTAGCGATGGCTTCCTACGAGCAGTACTTC,CASSLAMASYEQYF
once,TRBV29-1,TRBJ1-1,-,TGCAGCGGGGAGTCACAGGGAACTGAAGCTTTCTTT,CSGESQGTEAFF
-,TRBV6-1,TRBJ1-1,TRBD1,TGTGCCAGCAGTCCGACAGGGGAGGTGAGCACTGAAGCTTTCTTT,CASSPTGEVSTEAFF
-,TRBV18,TRBJ2-7,TRBD1,TGTGCCAGCTCTGCAGACAGGGGGACCGACGAGCAGTACTTC,CASSADRGTDEQYF
-,TRBV5-1,TRBJ2-1,TRBD2,TGCGCCAGCAGCTTGGCCCTAGCGGCAGCCCTATACAATGAGCAGTTCTTC,CASSLALAAALYNEQFF
-,TRBV7-3,TRBJ2-1,-,TGTGCCAGCAGCGCTCCCGGGAGCGAGGCCAATGAGCAGTTCTTC,CASSAPGSEANEQFF
-,TRBV30,TRBJ2-1,TRBD2,TGTGCCTGGAAGCCTAGCGGGAGAAGAGAGCAGTTCTTC,CAWKPSGRREQFF
-,TRBV6-5,TRBJ1-1,TRBD1,TGTGCCAGCAGGGACAGGGTGTACACTGAAGCTTTCTTT,CASRDRVYTEAFF
-,TRBV7-2,TRBJ1-2,TRBD1,TGTGCCAGCAGCCCGCAGAGGGACAGGGGGAGGGGCTACACCTTC,CASSPQRDRGRGYTF
-,TRBV11-2,TRBJ2-4,TRBD2,TGTGCCAGCGAGTCCGGGGGGGCGCGAAACATTCAGTACTTC,CASESGGARNIQYF
-,TRBV5-4,TRBJ2-1,-,TGTGCCAGCAGCTCGGGACTCGTCTTAAGCTCCTACAATGAGCAGTTCTTC,CASSSGLVLSSYNEQFF